This is a list of T cell receptor beta chains from one sample in a study of radiotherapy plus CTLA-4 blockade in lung cancer. This table comes from immunoSEQ multiplex PCR, and its TCRdb copy is limited to in-frame clones, with some not included. The sample contains over 50,000 clones, around 85% of which appear only once. The sample in question was peripheral blood, obtained from a patient treated with radiotherapy plus ipilimumab. The receptors were sampled from a human donor with non-small cell lung cancer who had a complete response to radiotherapy plus ipilimumab. The CDR3 runs from the conserved cysteine through the conserved F or W.

cdr3_aa: CASSDSNRATEAFF; v_call: TRBV6-4; j_call: TRBJ1-1
cdr3_aa: CASSSGTGGVFANTEAFF; v_call: TRBV5-4; j_call: TRBJ1-1
cdr3_aa: CASSQDLRWLTTSYEQYF; v_call: TRBV4-2; j_call: TRBJ2-7
cdr3_aa: CASSQEGGSYNEQFF; v_call: TRBV4-3; j_call: TRBJ2-1
cdr3_aa: CARRQGFFQDTQYF; v_call: TRBV30; j_call: TRBJ2-3
cdr3_aa: CAREGGPLTDTQYF; v_call: TRBV25-1; j_call: TRBJ2-3
cdr3_aa: CASSLRGRVDGYTF; v_call: TRBV28; j_call: TRBJ1-2
cdr3_aa: CASSRQGNEKLFF; v_call: TRBV7-2; j_call: TRBJ1-4
cdr3_aa: CAISEAGYSNQPQHF; v_call: TRBV10-3; j_call: TRBJ1-5
cdr3_aa: CASSLRREGQDTQYF; v_call: TRBV7-4; j_call: TRBJ2-3
cdr3_aa: CASSTTMGGSGNQPQHF; v_call: TRBV5-5; j_call: TRBJ1-5
cdr3_aa: CASSLVSQGQETQYF; v_call: TRBV5-1; j_call: TRBJ2-5
cdr3_aa: CASSFGGTGGASGGYTF; v_call: TRBV11-2; j_call: TRBJ1-2
cdr3_aa: CATSRDNTANEKLFF; v_call: TRBV15; j_call: TRBJ1-4
cdr3_aa: CASSNSTGGSGNTIYF; v_call: TRBV18; j_call: TRBJ1-3
cdr3_aa: CASSLVAGGMNTEAFF; v_call: TRBV7-2; j_call: TRBJ1-1
cdr3_aa: CASSPRTGGGRAFF; v_call: TRBV19; j_call: TRBJ1-1
cdr3_aa: CASSLSIGSWRTDTQYF; v_call: TRBV27; j_call: TRBJ2-3
cdr3_aa: CASSLVESPLHF; v_call: TRBV7-9; j_call: TRBJ1-6
cdr3_aa: CASTFPGQGEAFF; v_call: TRBV10-2; j_call: TRBJ1-1
cdr3_aa: CASSQRPLRTGNQPQHF; v_call: TRBV4-1; j_call: TRBJ1-5
cdr3_aa: CASSPLGGRASETQYF; v_call: TRBV11-3; j_call: TRBJ2-5
cdr3_aa: CASSQSRYNEQFF; v_call: TRBV4-3; j_call: TRBJ2-1
cdr3_aa: CASSQDRLAFPGDEQFF; v_call: TRBV4-1; j_call: TRBJ2-1